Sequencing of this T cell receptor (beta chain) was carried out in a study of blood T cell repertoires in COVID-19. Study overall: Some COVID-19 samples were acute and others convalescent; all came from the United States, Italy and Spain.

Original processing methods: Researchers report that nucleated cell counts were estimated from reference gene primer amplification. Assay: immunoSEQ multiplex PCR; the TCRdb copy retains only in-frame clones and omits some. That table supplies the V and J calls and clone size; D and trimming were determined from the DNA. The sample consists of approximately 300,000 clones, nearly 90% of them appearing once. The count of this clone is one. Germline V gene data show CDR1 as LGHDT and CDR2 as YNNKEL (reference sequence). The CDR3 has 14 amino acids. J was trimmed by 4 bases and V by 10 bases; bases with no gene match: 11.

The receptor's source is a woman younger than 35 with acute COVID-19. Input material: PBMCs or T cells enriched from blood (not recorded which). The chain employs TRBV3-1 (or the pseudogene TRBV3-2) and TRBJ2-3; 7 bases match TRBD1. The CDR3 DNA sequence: TGTGCCACCAAAGGTAGGGGGCGATCAGATACGCAGTATTTT. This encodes CATKGRGRSDTQYF.